The next 5 T cell receptor beta chains were all read from a single sample in a study of shared clonotypes between healthy human individuals. Profiled with immunoSEQ multiplex PCR; TCRdb holds only in-frame clones, not every one. The sample has about 1 million clones, around four fifths seen once; the top ten hold 1.4%. The sequenced sample consisted of memory CD4+ T cells sorted from blood. Subset in this sample: CD45RA-negative fraction. The source is a man younger than 30 in good health.

A remark on this clone: Distinct nucleotide sequences in the sample also encode this CDR3. The rearrangement joins TRBV18 to TRBJ2-7; the D is unclear. With 6 bases removed from V and 2 bases from J, the gap between germline ends came to 8 bases. Germline CDR1 KGHSH, CDR2 LQKENI. CDR3 length: 12 amino acids. The CDR3 DNA is TGTGCCAGCTCGCCGGACCCCTACGAGCAGTACTTC. Translating it yields CASSPDPYEQYF.

This clone has just a few counts. The chain couples TRBV21-1 to TRBJ1-6. TRBV21-1 corresponds to a pseudogene. The CDR3 sequence is 12 residues long. The CDR3 region has the DNA TGTGCCAGCAGCCTTCGCCTCGACTCCCTCCACTTT. The encoded protein is CASSLRLDSLHF.

The chain couples TRBV12-5 to TRBJ2-3; D is perhaps TRBD1 (6 bases). V was cut by 0 bases and J by 3 bases, with 13 bases left in between. The CDR3 has 16 amino acids. Germline V gives CDR1 LGHNT, CDR2 FRNRAP. CDR3 DNA sequence: TGTGCTAGTGGTTTGGTAGTCAGGGGCTCGACAGATACGCAGTATTTT. Its translation: CASGLVVRGSTDTQYF.

The chain uses TRBV5-1 and TRBJ2-1; 11 positions match TRBD2. CDR3 length: 18 amino acids. Germline assignment: CDR1 SGHRS and CDR2 YFSETQ. The V segment lost 4 bases and the J segment 1 base; nucleotides outside the gene matches: 10. The CDR3 region is CASSPTSGVQLSYNEQFF. The CDR3 nucleotides are TGCGCCAGCAGCCCGACTAGCGGGGTCCAACTGTCCTACAATGAGCAGTTCTTC.

In its sample, this clone was seen a few times. The CDR3 sequence is CASSYGDFTSTDTQYF. In DNA, the CDR3 is TGTGCCAGCAGTTACGGGGACTTCACTAGCACAGATACGCAGTATTTT. The V call is TRBV6-6, the J call TRBJ2-3, with a tentative D call TRBD2 (6 bases). Germline CDR1 MNHNY, CDR2 SVGAGI (reference sequence). There are 16 residues in the CDR3. Trimming took off 2 bases at V and 0 bases at J, with 12 bases between the two ends.